This T cell receptor (beta chain) was identified in a study of blood T cell repertoires in COVID-19. Original analysis: Amplification of reference gene primers provided the estimated nucleated cell counts. Sequencing was performed with immunoSEQ multiplex PCR; in TCRdb, only in-frame clones are kept and a portion is missing. V, J and clone size reflect that table, while D and trimming were determined from the DNA. The table shows approximately 72,000 clones, with roughly 88% occurring only once. The length of the CDR3 is 16 residues. Germline V gene lookup returns CDR1 MGHRA and CDR2 YSYEKL. The V end was cut by 1 base, the J end by 7 bases, with 16 bases between.

The clonotype comes from a man aged 45-65 years with acute or convalescent COVID-19. Sequencing input: peripheral blood. The chain recombines TRBV4-1 with TRBJ1-4, with a tentative D call TRBD1 (6 bases). DNA for the CDR3: TGCGCCAGCAGCCAAGGGGGACAACCAAAGGGTGAAAAACTGTTTTTT. Translated: CASSQGGQPKGEKLFF.